This TCR beta chain was captured by sequencing in a study of blood T cells in healthy people across ages. General study points: The study found TCR beta diversity correlated strongly with naive T cell percentage. Bulk PBMC profiling left naive and antigen-experienced comparisons inconclusive. Naive CD4+ cell counts and diversity both ran higher in long-lived than in aged donors. Shifts in expanded clonotypes may have been confounded by donor CMV status, which was unknown.

The CDR3 spans 13 residues. Germline V gives CDR1 SGHAT, CDR2 FQNNGV. Trimming cost V 5 bases and J 5 bases, with 12 bases left between them. Only a few counts were recorded for this clonotype. Its specificity is not known. Alongside a J-beta primer mix, a sample-barcoded 5' primer served in a second PCR lasting about 6 to 12 cycles. TCRdb itself ran the 5' RACE reads through MiXCR, one entry per CDR3 protein. This sample has approximately 1.5 million distinct CDR3 sequences, with less than 45% found just once. The sequence derives from a woman between 18 and 30 years old in good health. The specimen was blood. The chain uses TRBV11-2 and TRBJ2-5; D gene unclear. The CDR3 loop is CASSLHIRETQYF. The CDR3 coding sequence is TGTGCCAGCAGCCTGCATATAAGGGAGACCCAGTACTTC. The full variable domain, with the rest looked up from reference TRBV11-2 and TRBJ2-5, is EAGVAQSPRYKIIEKRQSVAFWCNPISGHATLYWYQQILGQGPKLLIQFQNNGVVDDSQLPKDRFSAERLKGVDSTLKIQPAKLEDSAVYLCASSLHIRETQYFGPGTRLLVL.